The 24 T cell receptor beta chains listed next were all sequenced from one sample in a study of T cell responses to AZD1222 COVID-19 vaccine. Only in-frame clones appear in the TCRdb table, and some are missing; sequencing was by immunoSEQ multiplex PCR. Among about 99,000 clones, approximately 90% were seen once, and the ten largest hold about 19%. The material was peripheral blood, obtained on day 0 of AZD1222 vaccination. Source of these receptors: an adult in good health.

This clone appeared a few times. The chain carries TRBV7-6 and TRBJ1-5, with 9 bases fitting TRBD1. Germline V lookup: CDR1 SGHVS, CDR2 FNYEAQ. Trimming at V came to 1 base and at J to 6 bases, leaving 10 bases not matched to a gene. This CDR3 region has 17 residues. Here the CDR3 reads CASSLGPTGGFVQPQHF. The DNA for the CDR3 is TGTGCCAGCAGCTTAGGCCCCACAGGGGGCTTCGTTCAGCCCCAGCATTTT.

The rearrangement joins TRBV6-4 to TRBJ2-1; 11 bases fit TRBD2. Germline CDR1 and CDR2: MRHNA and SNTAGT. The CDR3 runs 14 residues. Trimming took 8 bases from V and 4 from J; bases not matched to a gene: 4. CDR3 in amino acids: CASSLAGGYNEQFF. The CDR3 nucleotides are TGTGCCAGCTCGTTAGCGGGGGGGTACAATGAGCAGTTCTTC.

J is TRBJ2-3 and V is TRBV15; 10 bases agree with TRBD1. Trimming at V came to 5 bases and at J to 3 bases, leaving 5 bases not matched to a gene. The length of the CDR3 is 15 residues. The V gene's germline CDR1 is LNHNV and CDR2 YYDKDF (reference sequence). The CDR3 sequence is CATSGGQGRTDTQYF. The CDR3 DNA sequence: TGTGCCACCAGCGGGGGACAGGGGAGGACAGATACGCAGTATTTT.

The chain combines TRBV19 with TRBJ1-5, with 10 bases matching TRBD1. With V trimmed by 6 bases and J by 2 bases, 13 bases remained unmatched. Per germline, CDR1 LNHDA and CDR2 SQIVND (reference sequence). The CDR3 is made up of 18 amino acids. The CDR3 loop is CASRKTGTGASGNQPQHF. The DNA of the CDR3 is TGTGCCAGTAGAAAAACCGGGACAGGGGCTTCGGGCAATCAGCCCCAGCATTTT.

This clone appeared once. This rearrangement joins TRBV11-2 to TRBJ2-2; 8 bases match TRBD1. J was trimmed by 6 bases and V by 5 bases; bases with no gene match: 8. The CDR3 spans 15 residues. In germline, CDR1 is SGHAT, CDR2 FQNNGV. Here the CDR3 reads CASSPTGGKAGELFF. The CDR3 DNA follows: TGTGCCAGCAGCCCAACAGGGGGGAAGGCCGGGGAGCTGTTTTTT.

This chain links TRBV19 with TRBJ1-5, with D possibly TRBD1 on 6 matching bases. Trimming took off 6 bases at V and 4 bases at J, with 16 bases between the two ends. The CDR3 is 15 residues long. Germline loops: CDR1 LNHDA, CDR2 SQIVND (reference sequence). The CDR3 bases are TGTGCCAGTAGAAATAACAGGGAACCTAATCAGCCCCAGCATTTT. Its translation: CASRNNREPNQPQHF.

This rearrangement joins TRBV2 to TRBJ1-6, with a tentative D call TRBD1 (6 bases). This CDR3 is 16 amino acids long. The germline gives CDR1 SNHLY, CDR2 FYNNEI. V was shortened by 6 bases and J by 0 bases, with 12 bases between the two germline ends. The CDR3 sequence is CASSLGGPSYNSPLHF. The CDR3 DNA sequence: TGTGCCAGCAGCCTGGGGGGCCCCTCCTATAATTCACCCCTCCACTTT. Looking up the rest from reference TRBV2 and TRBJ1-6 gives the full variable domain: EPEVTQTPSHQVTQMGQEVILRCVPISNHLYFYWYRQILGQKVEFLVSFYNNEISEKSEIFDDQFSVERPDGSNFTLKIRSTKLEDSAMYFCASSLGGPSYNSPLHFGNGTRLTVT.

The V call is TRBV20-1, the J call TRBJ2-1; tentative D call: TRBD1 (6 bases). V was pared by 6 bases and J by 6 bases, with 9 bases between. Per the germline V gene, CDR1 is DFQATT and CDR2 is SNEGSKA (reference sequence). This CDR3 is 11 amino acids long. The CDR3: CSAQQGNEQFF. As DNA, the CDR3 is TGCAGTGCGCAACAGGGCAATGAGCAGTTCTTC.

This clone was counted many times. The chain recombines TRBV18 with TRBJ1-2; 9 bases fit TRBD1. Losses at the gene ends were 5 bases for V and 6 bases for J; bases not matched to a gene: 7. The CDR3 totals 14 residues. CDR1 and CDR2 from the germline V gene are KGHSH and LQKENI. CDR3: CASSSIQGADGYTF. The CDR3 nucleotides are TGTGCCAGCTCAAGCATACAGGGGGCGGATGGCTACACCTTC.

The CDR3 sequence: CASGRRGDYGYTF. The CDR3 DNA is TGTGCCAGCGGTCGGCGGGGAGACTATGGCTACACCTTC. V usage is TRBV7-9 and J usage is TRBJ1-2; D unclear. V lost 8 bases and J 3 bases, leaving 13 bases between the germline ends. This CDR3 spans 13 amino acids. Per the germline V gene, CDR1 is SEHNR and CDR2 is FQNEAQ (reference sequence). The complete variable domain, with remaining parts taken from reference TRBV7-9 and TRBJ1-2, reads DTGVSQNPRHKITKRGQNVTFRCDPISEHNRLYWYRQTLGQGPEFLTYFQNEAQLEKSRLLSDRFSAERPKGSFSTLEIQRTEQGDSAMYLCASGRRGDYGYTFGSGTRLTVV.

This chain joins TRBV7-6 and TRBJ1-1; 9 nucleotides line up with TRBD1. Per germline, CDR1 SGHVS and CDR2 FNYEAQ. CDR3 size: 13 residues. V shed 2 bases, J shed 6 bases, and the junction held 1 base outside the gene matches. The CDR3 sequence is CASSLRQGAEAFF. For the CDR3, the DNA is TGTGCCAGCAGCTTACGACAGGGGGCTGAAGCTTTCTTT.

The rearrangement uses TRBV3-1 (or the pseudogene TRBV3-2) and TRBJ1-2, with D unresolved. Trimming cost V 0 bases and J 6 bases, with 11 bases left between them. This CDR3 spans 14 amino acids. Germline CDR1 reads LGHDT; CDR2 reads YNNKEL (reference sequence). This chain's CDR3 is CASSQEGADNGYTF. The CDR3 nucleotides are TGTGCCAGCAGCCAAGAAGGAGCAGATAATGGCTACACCTTC.

CDR3 region: CASSLGQRSTDTQYF. The CDR3 region has the DNA TGTGCCAGCAGCTTGGGACAACGAAGCACAGATACGCAGTATTTT. The rearrangement links TRBV7-6 to TRBJ2-3; maybe TRBD1 (6 bases). This CDR3 spans 15 amino acids. Per the germline V gene, CDR1 is SGHVS and CDR2 is FNYEAQ. V shed 3 bases and J shed 0 bases, with 10 bases lying between them.

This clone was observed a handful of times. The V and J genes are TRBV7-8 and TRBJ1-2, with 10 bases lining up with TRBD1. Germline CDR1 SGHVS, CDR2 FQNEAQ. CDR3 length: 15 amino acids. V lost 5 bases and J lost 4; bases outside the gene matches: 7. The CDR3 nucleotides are TGTGCCAGCAGCACTAGGACAGGGGGTTTCTATGGCTACACCTTC. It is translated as CASSTRTGGFYGYTF.

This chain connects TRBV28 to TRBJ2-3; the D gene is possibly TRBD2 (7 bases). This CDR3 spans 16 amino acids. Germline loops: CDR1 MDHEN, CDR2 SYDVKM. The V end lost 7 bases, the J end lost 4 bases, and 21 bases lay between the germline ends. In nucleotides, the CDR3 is TGTGCCAGCACTTCGGGTAGTGGGGGGGCCCCAGATACGCAGTATTTT. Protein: CASTSGSGGAPDTQYF.

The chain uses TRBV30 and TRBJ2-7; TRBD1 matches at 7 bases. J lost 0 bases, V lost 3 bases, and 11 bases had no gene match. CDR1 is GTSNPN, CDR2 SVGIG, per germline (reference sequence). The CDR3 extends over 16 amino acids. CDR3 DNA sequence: TGTGCCTGGAGCCAATACCCGACAGGGACCTCCTACGAGCAGTACTTC. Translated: CAWSQYPTGTSYEQYF.

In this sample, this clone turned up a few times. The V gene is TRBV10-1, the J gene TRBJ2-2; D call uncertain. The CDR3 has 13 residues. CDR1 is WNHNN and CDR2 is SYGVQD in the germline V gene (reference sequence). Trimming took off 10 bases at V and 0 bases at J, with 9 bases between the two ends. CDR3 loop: CATTASNTGELFF. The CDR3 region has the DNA TGCGCCACCACCGCCTCGAACACCGGGGAGCTGTTTTTT.

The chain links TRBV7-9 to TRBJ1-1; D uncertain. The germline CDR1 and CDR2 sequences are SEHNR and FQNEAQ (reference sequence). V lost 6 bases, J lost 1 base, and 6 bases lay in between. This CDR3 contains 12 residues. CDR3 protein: CASSFGNTEAFF. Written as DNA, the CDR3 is TGTGCCAGCAGTTTCGGGAACACTGAAGCTTTCTTT. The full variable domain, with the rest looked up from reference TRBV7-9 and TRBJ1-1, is DTGVSQNPRHKITKRGQNVTFRCDPISEHNRLYWYRQTLGQGPEFLTYFQNEAQLEKSRLLSDRFSAERPKGSFSTLEIQRTEQGDSAMYLCASSFGNTEAFFGQGTRLTVV.

The CDR3 DNA reads as TGCGCCAGCAGCTTAATTAGGGAAAAGGGGCTTGACGAGCAGTACTTC. Its protein product is CASSLIREKGLDEQYF. The chain joins TRBV5-1 to TRBJ2-7, with D perhaps TRBD1 (5 bases). Trimming left V 2 bases short and J 5 bases short, with 20 bases between. The CDR3 is made up of 16 amino acids. Germline lookup yields CDR1 SGHRS and CDR2 YFSETQ.

CDR3 in amino acids: CASSQDVGEQYF. The CDR3 DNA is TGCGCCAGCAGCCAAGATGTAGGGGAGCAGTACTTC. The chain employs TRBV4-1 and TRBJ2-7; D not resolved. Trimming took 0 bases from V and 7 from J, leaving 7 bases between them. Germline CDR1 and CDR2: MGHRA and YSYEKL. The length of the CDR3 is 12 residues.

The CDR3 bases are TGTGCCAGCAGTGAACGGAGGTATGGCTACACCTTC. This encodes CASSERRYGYTF. V gene TRBV6-1 combines with J gene TRBJ1-2, with D unresolved. The CDR3 consists of 12 residues. V was trimmed by 2 bases and J by 5 bases, leaving 6 bases between them. Germline CDR1 and CDR2: MNHNS and SASEGT.

In nucleotides, the CDR3 is TGTGCCAGCTCACCGCAATGGGGGGGCCGGGGCACAGATACGCAGTATTTT. Protein product: CASSPQWGGRGTDTQYF. The J gene is TRBJ2-3, the V gene TRBV18; tentatively, D is TRBD2 (7 bases). The CDR3 consists of 17 residues. The germline V gene has CDR1 KGHSH and CDR2 LQKENI. The V gene lost 3 bases and the J gene lost 1 base, with 17 bases spanning the gap.

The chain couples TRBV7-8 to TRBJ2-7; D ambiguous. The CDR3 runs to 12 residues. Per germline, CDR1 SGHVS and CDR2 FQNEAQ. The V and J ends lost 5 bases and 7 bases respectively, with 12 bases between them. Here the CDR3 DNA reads TGTGCCAGCAGCAAAGTGGGGAAGGAGCAGTACTTC. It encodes CASSKVGKEQYF.

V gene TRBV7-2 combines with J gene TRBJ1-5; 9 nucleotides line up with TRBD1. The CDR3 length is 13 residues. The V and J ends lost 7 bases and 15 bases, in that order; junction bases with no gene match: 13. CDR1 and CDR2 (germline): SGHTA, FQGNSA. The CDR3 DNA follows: TGTGCCAGCAACACTTACCCGGACAGGGGAATGCATTTT. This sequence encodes CASNTYPDRGMHF.